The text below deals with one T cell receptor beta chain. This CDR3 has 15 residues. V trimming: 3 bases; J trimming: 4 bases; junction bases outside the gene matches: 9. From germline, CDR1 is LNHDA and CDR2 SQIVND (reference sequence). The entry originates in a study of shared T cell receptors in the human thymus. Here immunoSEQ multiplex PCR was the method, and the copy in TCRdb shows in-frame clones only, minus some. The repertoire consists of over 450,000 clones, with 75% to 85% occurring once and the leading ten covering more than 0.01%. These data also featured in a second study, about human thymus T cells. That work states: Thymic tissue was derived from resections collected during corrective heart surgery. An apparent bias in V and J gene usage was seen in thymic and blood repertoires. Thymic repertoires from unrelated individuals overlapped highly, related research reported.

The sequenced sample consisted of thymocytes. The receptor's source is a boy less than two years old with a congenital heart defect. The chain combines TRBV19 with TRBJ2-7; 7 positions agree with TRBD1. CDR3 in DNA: TGTGCCAGTAGTATTTCGACAGGGCTGGCTTACGAGCAGTACTTC. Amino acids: CASSISTGLAYEQYF. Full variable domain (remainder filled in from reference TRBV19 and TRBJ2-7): DGGITQSPKYLFRKEGQNVTLSCEQNLNHDAMYWYRQDPGQGLRLIYYSQIVNDFQKGDIAEGYSVSREKKESFPLTVTSAQKNPTAFYLCASSISTGLAYEQYFGPGTRLTVT.